The clone carrying this T cell receptor beta chain appeared a single time. Trimming shortened V by 3 bases and J by 7 bases, and 13 bases separated the two germline ends. Germline V gives CDR1 SGHAT, CDR2 FQNNGV. The CDR3 has 14 residues. The data were obtained in a study of blood T cell repertoires in COVID-19. Study overall: Acute and convalescent COVID-19 specimens originated in the United States, Italy and Spain. Sources were T cells, B-cell-depleted T cells, or PBMCs; the material itself was cDNA or gDNA.

As handled by the study authors: Amplification of reference gene primers was used by the study to estimate nucleated cell counts. Measured with immunoSEQ multiplex PCR; TCRdb has only the in-frame clones, and not every one. The DNA gave D and trimming, while V, J and clone size come from that table. Of around 140,000 clones listed, about four fifths are singletons. The clonotype originates from a young man with COVID-19, enrolled during active disease. The chain has TRBV11-2 and TRBJ2-1; the D gene is possibly TRBD2 (5 bases). The specimen was peripheral blood. The CDR3 sequence: CASSLVGVWNEQFF. In DNA, the CDR3 is TGTGCCAGCAGCTTGGTGGGAGTGTGGAATGAGCAGTTCTTC.